The subject of this entry is one TCR beta chain. Original analysis: Amplifying reference gene primers gave estimates of nucleated cell counts. Sequencing was performed with immunoSEQ multiplex PCR; in TCRdb, only in-frame clones are kept and a portion is missing. Clone size and V and J calls were adopted from that table, with D and trimming inferred from the DNA. The repertoire consists of roughly 160,000 clones, with about four fifths occurring once and the leading ten covering over 12%. Looked up from germline, CDR1 is MNHEY and CDR2 is SMNVEV (reference sequence). The CDR3 extends over 13 amino acids. Trimming cost V 5 bases and J 7 bases, with 13 bases left between them. This specimen belongs to a study of blood T cell repertoires in COVID-19. For the study at large: Collection of acute and convalescent COVID-19 samples took place in the United States, Italy and Spain. PBMCs, B-cell-depleted T cells, or T cells were the source of the cDNA or gDNA that made up the material.

The chain recombines TRBV27 with TRBJ2-3, with D perhaps TRBD1 (5 bases). The sequencing input was peripheral blood. The TCR originated in a man younger than 35 with active or convalescent COVID-19. CDR3 in amino acids: CASSPIRANTQYF. CDR3 nucleotides: TGTGCCAGCAGTCCGATCAGGGCAAATACGCAGTATTTT.